This is a list of T cell receptor beta chains from one sample in a study of shared clonotypes between healthy human individuals. The data were produced by immunoSEQ multiplex PCR, yet TCRdb's version contains in-frame clones alone and is incomplete. This sample carries about 2.4 million clones, just over 90% of them seen once, and the ten largest clones take around 0.15%. What was sequenced was naive CD4+ T cells sorted from blood. These receptors all come from a man aged 18 to 29 in good health. CDR3s include the opening cysteine and the closing phenylalanine or tryptophan. The order of the fields is V gene, J gene, clone size, D gene, CDR3 DNA, CDR3 protein. The D gene is left open where the match is weak. The size entry is marked missing in some rows and otherwise reads once, few, many or a size class.

>TRBV5-1|TRBJ2-3|NA|NA
TGCGCCAGCAGACGCTCGGAGTCGGGGGTCACGACAGATACGCAGTATTTT
CASRRSESGVTTDTQYF
>TRBV6-5|TRBJ1-2|NA|NA
TGTGCCAGCACGTATACAGGGAGTAACTATGGCTACACCTTC
CASTYTGSNYGYTF
>TRBV7-2|TRBJ2-7|NA|TRBD2
TGTGCCAGCAGCTTAGCGCCAGGCGGGAGGGGCGAGCAGTACTTC
CASSLAPGGRGEQYF
>TRBV29-1|TRBJ2-5|NA|NA
TGCAGCGGACCACAAAGAGAGACCCAGTACTTC
CSGPQRETQYF
>TRBV5-5|TRBJ2-7|once|NA
TGTGCCAGCAGCTTGGCCTTACTCCTTAACGAGCAGTACTTC
CASSLALLLNEQYF
>TRBV28|TRBJ1-3|NA|TRBD1
TGTGCCAGCAGTCGTACAGGGGGTAGTGGAAACACCATATATTTT
CASSRTGGSGNTIYF
>TRBV19|TRBJ2-7|NA|NA
TGTGCCAGTAGTAACCCCGGGAATTACTACGAGCAGTACTTC
CASSNPGNYYEQYF
>TRBV5-1|TRBJ2-3|once|TRBD2
TGCGCCAGCAGCTTTGGGACTAGCGCAGATACGCAGTATTTT
CASSFGTSADTQYF
>TRBV5-1|TRBJ2-3|once|TRBD1
TGCGCCAGCAGCTTTCGTCGGGACAGGGCGACAGATACGCAGTATTTT
CASSFRRDRATDTQYF
>TRBV12-5|TRBJ1-5|NA|NA
TGTGCTAGTGGTTTGGATCCGGCTCAGCCCCAGCATTTT
CASGLDPAQPQHF
>TRBV9|TRBJ1-3|NA|TRBD1
TGTGCCAGCAGCGTAGGACAGGGAGCTGGAAACACCATATATTTT
CASSVGQGAGNTIYF
>TRBV5-4|TRBJ2-3|once|NA
TGTGCCAGCAGCTTGGGCTCTAGGGTTTCGGGCTCTAGCACAGATACGCAGTATTTT
CASSLGSRVSGSSTDTQYF
>TRBV30|TRBJ2-2|few|NA
TGTGCCCTTCAGGGTTCGAACACCGGGGAGCTGTTTTTT
CALQGSNTGELFF
>TRBV5-4|TRBJ2-1|NA|TRBD2
TGTGCCAGCAGCCTTTGGCTAGCGGAAACCTACAATGAGCAGTTCTTC
CASSLWLAETYNEQFF
>TRBV18|TRBJ1-1|NA|TRBD1
TGTGCCAGCTCCTCGACAGGGCTGACGGACACTGAAGCTTTCTTT
CASSSTGLTDTEAFF
>TRBV19|TRBJ1-1|NA|NA
TGTTGGGAGCCGAACACTGAAGCTTTCTTT
CWEPNTEAFF
>TRBV6-5|TRBJ1-2|few|NA
TGTGCCAGCACCCGAGACGAGTCCCATGGCTACACCTTC
CASTRDESHGYTF
>TRBV10-1|TRBJ2-2|NA|NA
TGCGCCAGCAGCCGAGCCGGCGACACCGGGGAGCTGTTTTTT
CASSRAGDTGELFF
>TRBV18|TRBJ2-3|NA|NA
TGTGCCAGCTCATCCCCCCTAGCGCCCGGGACAGATACGCAGTATTTT
CASSSPLAPGTDTQYF
>TRBV9|TRBJ1-5|few|NA
TGTGCCAGCAGCGTGGGGGACGCCTATCAGCCCCAGCATTTT
CASSVGDAYQPQHF
>TRBV7-2|TRBJ2-3|NA|TRBD2
TGTGCCAGCAGCCACCCAGCGGCGGGGGGCCCGCAGGGTACGCAGTATTTT
CASSHPAAGGPQGTQYF
>TRBV7-2|TRBJ1-5|NA|NA
TGTGCCAGCAGCTTAGGTGGGGGGAGCAATCAGCCCCAGCATTTT
CASSLGGGSNQPQHF
>TRBV9|TRBJ2-1|NA|TRBD2
TGTGCCAGCAGCGTAGCAGCGGGAGGGTCTATAGGTGAGCAGTTCTTC
CASSVAAGGSIGEQFF
>TRBV2|TRBJ1-6|NA|TRBD1
TGTGCCAGCTTGCCAGGGGGTAATTCACCCCTCCACTTT
CASLPGGNSPLHF
>TRBV18|TRBJ1-2|NA|NA
TGTGCCAGCTCACCGGACAAGGGCTATGGCTACACCTTC
CASSPDKGYGYTF
>TRBV11-2|TRBJ1-3|NA|NA
TGTGCCAGCAGCTTAGGTTTACCGGGTTCTGGAAACACCATATATTTT
CASSLGLPGSGNTIYF
>TRBV7-9|TRBJ2-7|NA|TRBD1
TGTGCCAGCAGCCCCCCAGGACAGGCGAACTTATGGTACTTC
CASSPPGQANLWYF
>TRBV18|TRBJ2-3|once|TRBD2
TGTGCCAGCTCACTCCGGGGGGGCGGCACAGATACGCAGTATTTT
CASSLRGGGTDTQYF
>TRBV11-2|TRBJ2-7|few|NA
TGTGCCAGCAGCGGCCGGACGGTCTCCTACGAGCAGTACTTC
CASSGRTVSYEQYF
>TRBV10-3|TRBJ2-4|NA|TRBD1
TGTGCCATCAGTGAGAGGCAGGGGGCGCTGGGCAAAAACATTCAGTACTTC
CAISERQGALGKNIQYF
>TRBV30|TRBJ1-1|NA|NA
TGTGCCTGGAGTTCGCGCTCCGGGGGGAACACTGAAGCTTTCTTT
CAWSSRSGGNTEAFF
>TRBV9|TRBJ1-4|once|NA
TGTGCCAGCAGCGCCCTGACAGACGGTAATGAAAAACTGTTTTTT
CASSALTDGNEKLFF
>TRBV6-1|TRBJ1-6|NA|NA
TGTGCCAGCAGTGAAGGATTTGGCTATAATTCACCCCTCCACTTT
CASSEGFGYNSPLHF
>TRBV13|TRBJ2-7|NA|TRBD1
TGTGCCAGCAGCTCCGGACAGGGGGTCTCCTACGAGCAGTACTTC
CASSSGQGVSYEQYF
>TRBV7-3|TRBJ1-3|NA|NA
TGTGCCAGCAGCTCCCCCCCGGGGGCGAACACCATATATTTT
CASSSPPGANTIYF
>TRBV6-1|TRBJ2-2|NA|NA
TGTGCCAGCAGGCAGATCAGGGAAAACACCGGGGAGCTGTTTTTT
CASRQIRENTGELFF
>TRBV10-3|TRBJ2-7|NA|TRBD2
TGTGCCATCGGACTAGCGGGAGATTACGAGCAGTACTTC
CAIGLAGDYEQYF
>TRBV30|TRBJ1-6|NA|NA
TGTGCCTGGGCGCACACAGGGTCGACTTCACCCCTCCACTTT
CAWAHTGSTSPLHF
>TRBV1|TRBJ2-2|once|NA
TGCACCAGCAGCCAAGATACAACTAGCGGGGTTACCGGGGAGCTGTTTTTT
CTSSQDTTSGVTGELFF
>TRBV7-9|TRBJ2-3|NA|TRBD2
TGTGCCAGCAGCCGGGGACTAGCGGGGACAGATACGCAGTATTTT
CASSRGLAGTDTQYF